A single sample is the source of the 15 T cell receptor beta chains below, sequenced in a study of control samples from healthy donors and cancer patients. Generated by immunoSEQ multiplex PCR, the TCRdb table keeps only in-frame clones and is missing some. The sample records 150,000 to 180,000 clones, just under 95% being singletons. The sample comprised blood. These receptor sequences come from a man in his forties in good health.

The chain carries TRBV4-1 and TRBJ2-7; 7 nucleotides align to TRBD1. CDR3 length: 13 amino acids. Germline V gene sequence: CDR1 MGHRA, CDR2 YSYEKL. Trimming at V came to 4 bases and at J to 7 bases, leaving 7 bases not matched to a gene. The CDR3 sequence: CASSLTGVGEQYF. As DNA, the CDR3 is TGCGCCAGCAGCCTCACAGGGGTTGGGGAGCAGTACTTC.

In its sample, this clone was seen a few times. For the CDR3, the DNA is TGTGCCAGCAGTTTATACAGGATGAATCAGCCCCAGCATTTT. Translation gives CASSLYRMNQPQHF. The rearrangement links TRBV28 to TRBJ1-5, with D possibly matching TRBD1 (5 bases). The CDR3 totals 14 residues. The V gene's germline CDR1 is MDHEN and CDR2 SYDVKM. V dropped 1 base and J dropped 4 bases, with 8 bases sitting between them.

This chain joins TRBV27 and TRBJ2-1, with D maybe TRBD1 (5 bases). V lost 6 bases and J 3 bases, leaving 21 bases between the germline ends. Germline V lookup: CDR1 MNHEY, CDR2 SMNVEV (reference sequence). This CDR3 spans 17 amino acids. The CDR3 sequence: CASSYSQGNIYYNEQFF. The CDR3 DNA reads as TGTGCCAGCAGCTACTCGCAGGGCAACATATACTACAATGAGCAGTTCTTC.

The chain employs TRBV7-2 and TRBJ2-3; D gene uncertain. Trimming left V 0 bases short and J 2 bases short, with 9 bases between. This CDR3 comprises 15 residues. The germline gives CDR1 SGHTA, CDR2 FQGNSA. The CDR3 DNA reads TGTGCCAGCAGCTTAGCGCACTCCAACACAGATACGCAGTATTTT. This gives the protein CASSLAHSNTDTQYF.

The V gene is TRBV27, the J gene TRBJ1-2, with TRBD1 identical over 9 bases. This CDR3 is built from 16 residues. Germline V CDR1 and CDR2: MNHEY, SMNVEV (reference sequence). The ends lost 0 bases at V and 6 bases at J; junction bases unmatched: 8. Written as DNA, the CDR3 is TGTGCCAGCAGTTTATCGATGGGACAGGGTGGGAATGGCTACACCTTC. Amino acid sequence: CASSLSMGQGGNGYTF.

The chain combines TRBV5-1 with TRBJ2-7; TRBD1 is a possible D gene (5 bases). Between the trimmed V and J ends, which lost 2 bases and 4 bases, there was a span of 7 bases. This CDR3 spans 12 amino acids. Germline-derived CDR1 and CDR2 are SGHRS and YFSETQ. Written as DNA, the CDR3 is TGCGCCAGCAGCTTTACAGGATACGAGCAGTACTTC. Translated, it gives CASSFTGYEQYF.

V usage is TRBV5-8 and J usage is TRBJ1-2; D is possibly TRBD1 (6 bases). CDR1 is SGHTS and CDR2 is YDEGEE in the germline V gene. Trimming removed 4 bases at V and 8 bases at J, with 18 bases between. This CDR3 has 14 amino acids. The CDR3 here is CASSPGHPTIGYTF. CDR3 DNA sequence: TGTGCCAGCAGCCCGGGACACCCAACTATCGGCTACACCTTC.

The chain combines TRBV7-9 with TRBJ1-6, with unresolved D. This CDR3 contains 13 residues. Per germline, CDR1 SEHNR and CDR2 FQNEAQ (reference sequence). V was cut by 3 bases and J by 9 bases, with 9 bases left in between. The CDR3 region is CASSLDGSSPLHF. The CDR3 DNA follows: TGTGCCAGCAGCTTGGATGGTAGTTCACCCCTCCACTTT.

V is TRBV9 and J is TRBJ2-1; TRBD2 matches 9 bases. In germline, CDR1 is SGDLS, CDR2 YYNGEE. Trimming at V came to 7 bases and at J to 7 bases, leaving 3 bases not matched to a gene. The CDR3 extends over 12 amino acids. The CDR3: CASDAGGNEQFF. CDR3 bases: TGTGCCAGCGATGCGGGGGGGAATGAGCAGTTCTTC.

The rearrangement uses TRBV20-1 and TRBJ1-4; 7 bases align to TRBD1. The length of the CDR3 is 11 residues. Germline CDR1 is DFQATT and CDR2 is SNEGSKA (reference sequence). The trim removed 5 bases at V and 8 bases at J, leaving 2 bases unmatched. CDR3 sequence reads: CSALQGEKLFF. Here the CDR3 DNA reads TGCAGTGCTCTACAGGGGGAAAAACTGTTTTTT.

The chain joins TRBV7-8 to TRBJ1-2; a possible D gene is TRBD1 (5 bases). The CDR3 runs 15 residues. Per the germline V gene, CDR1 is SGHVS and CDR2 is FQNEAQ. Trimming took 1 base from V and 2 from J, leaving 11 bases between them. CDR3 amino acids: CASSLGAGLNYGYTF. In DNA, the CDR3 is TGTGCCAGCAGCTTAGGGGCAGGGTTGAACTATGGCTACACCTTC. The full variable domain, with the rest looked up from reference TRBV7-8 and TRBJ1-2, is GAGVSQSPRYKVAKRGQDVALRCDPISGHVSLFWYQQALGQGPEFLTYFQNEAQLDKSGLPSDRFFAERPEGSVSTLKIQRTQQEDSAVYLCASSLGAGLNYGYTFGSGTRLTVV.

V and J are TRBV14 and TRBJ2-2; D unresolved. Looked up from germline, CDR1 is SGHDN and CDR2 is FVKESK. The CDR3 is made up of 13 amino acids. Trimming removed 7 bases from V and 8 bases from J, with 14 bases in between. The CDR3 DNA follows: TGTGCCAGCAACTATCAATGGGGAGGGGAGCTGTTTTTT. Amino acids: CASNYQWGGELFF.

V gene TRBV7-9 combines with J gene TRBJ1-6; a weak D match, TRBD1 (6 bases). Trimming cost V 5 bases and J 8 bases, with 13 bases left between them. This CDR3 spans 14 amino acids. CDR1 is SEHNR, CDR2 FQNEAQ, per germline (reference sequence). In DNA form, the CDR3 reads TGTGCCAGCAGCCGCGACAGGAGTGATTCACCCCTCCACTTT. Translating gives CASSRDRSDSPLHF. The full variable domain, completed using reference TRBV7-9 and TRBJ1-6, is DTGVSQNPRHKITKRGQNVTFRCDPISEHNRLYWYRQTLGQGPEFLTYFQNEAQLEKSRLLSDRFSAERPKGSFSTLEIQRTEQGDSAMYLCASSRDRSDSPLHFGNGTRLTVT.

This chain links TRBV9 with TRBJ2-7; maybe TRBD2 (5 bases). This CDR3 region has 14 residues. The V end lost 4 bases, the J end lost 0 bases, and 11 bases lay between the germline ends. CDR1 is SGDLS, CDR2 YYNGEE, per germline. This CDR3 reads CASSPEALSYEQYF. In DNA, the CDR3 is TGTGCCAGCAGCCCGGAGGCCCTCTCCTACGAGCAGTACTTC.

This chain links TRBV28 with TRBJ1-5; D is uncertain. There are 13 residues in the CDR3. V shed 0 bases and J shed 6 bases, with 6 bases lying between them. Germline V gene lookup returns CDR1 MDHEN and CDR2 SYDVKM. CDR3 bases: TGTGCCAGCAGTTTATGGGGCATTCAGCCCCAGCATTTT. Translating it yields CASSLWGIQPQHF.